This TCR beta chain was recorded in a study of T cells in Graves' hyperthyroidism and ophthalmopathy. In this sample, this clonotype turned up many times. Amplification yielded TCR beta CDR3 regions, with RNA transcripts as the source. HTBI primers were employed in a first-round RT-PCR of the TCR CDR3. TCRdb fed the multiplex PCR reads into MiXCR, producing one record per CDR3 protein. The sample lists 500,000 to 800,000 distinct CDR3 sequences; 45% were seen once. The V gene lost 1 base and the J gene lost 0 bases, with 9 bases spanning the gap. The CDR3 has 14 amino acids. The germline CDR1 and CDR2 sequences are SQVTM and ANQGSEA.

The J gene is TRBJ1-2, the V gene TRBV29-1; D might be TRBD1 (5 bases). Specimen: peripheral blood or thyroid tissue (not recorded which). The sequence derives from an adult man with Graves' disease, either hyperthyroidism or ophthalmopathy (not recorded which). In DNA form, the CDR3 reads TGCAGCGTTGAAGGGGACGGGGCTAACTATGGCTACACCTTC. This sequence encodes CSVEGDGANYGYTF.